This T cell receptor (beta chain) comes out of a study of regulatory T cells in long-lasting Graves disease. Study-level results: Among samples with persistent disease, TRBV28, TRBJ1-2 and TRBJ2-5 were favored.

Described time point: newly diagnosed GD, antithyroid drugs for less than 3 months. The TCR library was made from RNA that had been extracted from PBMCs in TRIzol. TCR beta libraries were built with iRepertoire HTBI primers and Arm-PCR of CDR3 regions. TCRdb re-called the multiplex PCR reads with MiXCR, one entry per CDR3 protein. The table lists 350,000 to 550,000 distinct CDR3 sequences, about 17% of them singletons. Germline CDR1 and CDR2: SNHLY and FYNNEI. V was trimmed by 6 bases and J by 0 bases, leaving 12 bases between them. The CDR3 totals 14 residues. This clonotype was recorded at least ten times. The target antigen is unknown. This sample was shared with a second study, whose subject was T cells in Graves' hyperthyroidism and ophthalmopathy.

The chain links TRBV2 to TRBJ2-7, with D possibly matching TRBD2 (5 bases). The sequence was collected from a woman aged 18-30 years with Graves disease. The source material was peripheral blood mononuclear cells (PBMCs), sampled at new diagnosis, from a patient treated with antithyroid drugs. CDR3 region: CASRETNPSYEQYF. CDR3 in DNA: TGTGCCAGCAGGGAGACTAACCCCTCCTACGAGCAGTACTTC.